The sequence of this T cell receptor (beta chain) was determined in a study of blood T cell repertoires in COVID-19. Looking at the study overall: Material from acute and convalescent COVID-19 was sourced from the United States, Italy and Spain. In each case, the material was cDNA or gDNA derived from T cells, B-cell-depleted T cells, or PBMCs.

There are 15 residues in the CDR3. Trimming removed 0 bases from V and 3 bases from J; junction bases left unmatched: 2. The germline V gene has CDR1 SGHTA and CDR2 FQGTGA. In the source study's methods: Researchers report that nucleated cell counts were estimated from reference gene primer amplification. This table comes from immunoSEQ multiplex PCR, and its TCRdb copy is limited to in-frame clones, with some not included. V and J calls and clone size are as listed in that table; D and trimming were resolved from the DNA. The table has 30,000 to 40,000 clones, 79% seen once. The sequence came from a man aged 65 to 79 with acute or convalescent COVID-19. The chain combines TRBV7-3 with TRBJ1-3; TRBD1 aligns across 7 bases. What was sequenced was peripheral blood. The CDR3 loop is CASSLTGGDGNTIYF. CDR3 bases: TGTGCCAGCAGCTTAACAGGGGGCGATGGAAACACCATATATTTT.